This TCR beta chain is drawn from a study of T cell responses to AZD1222 COVID-19 vaccine. Study results and limitations: At baseline, seropositivity was found in only six or seven AZD1222 recipients. The donors showed a predominance of white British ancestry and of females, with possible underestimation of clonal diversity. Unmutated regions of variants are reportedly targeted by nearly half of spike-specific TCRs. Repertoires in all cases were sampled only once the peak T cell response had passed.

Measured with immunoSEQ multiplex PCR; TCRdb has only the in-frame clones, and not every one. Altogether under 200,000 clones are present, 80% to 95% being singletons, with the ten largest covering 3.5% to 5%. V lost 1 base to trimming and J lost 0 bases, with 8 bases between them. The germline CDR1 and CDR2 sequences are SGHRS and YFSETQ. CDR3 length: 14 residues. A remark on this clone: The target antigen is unknown.

Source: peripheral blood, taken on day 0 of AZD1222 vaccination. The sequence derives from an adult in good health. The chain employs TRBV5-1 and TRBJ2-7; D not certain. CDR3 nucleotide sequence: TGCGCCAGCAGCTTGTCTGGAAGCTCCTACGAGCAGTACTTC. Translated: CASSLSGSSYEQYF. The variable domain in full, with the rest retrieved from reference TRBV5-1 and TRBJ2-7, is KAGVTQTPRYLIKTRGQQVTLSCSPISGHRSVSWYQQTPGQGLQFLFEYFSETQRNKGNFPGRFSGRQFSNSRSEMNVSTLELGDSALYLCASSLSGSSYEQYFGPGTRLTVT.